The table lists the clone carrying this TCR beta chain with a count of one. The antigen is unknown. The data derive from a study of radiation and T cells in renal cell carcinoma. Overall study: Nephrectomy followed 15 Gy stereotactic body radiation by 4 weeks.

Time point in this sample: blood 2 weeks post-SBRT. The treatment here: 15 Gy SBRT to primary tumor, nephrectomy 4 weeks later. Serial blood draws occurred at baseline and 2 and 4 weeks post-SBRT. This renal cell carcinoma was of the clear cell type. Germline CDR1 is SGHRS and CDR2 is YFSETQ. Trimming cost V 4 bases and J 5 bases, with 15 bases left between them. CDR3 length: 15 amino acids. The study's findings and limits: Without pretreatment biopsies, baseline tumor clonotype presence was undetermined.

This table comes from immunoSEQ multiplex PCR, and its TCRdb copy is limited to in-frame clones, with some not included. Counted here are about 130,000 clones, 85% to 90% occurring once; the ten biggest clones make up almost 6%. Sequenced material: blood, taken from a patient whose treatment included radiotherapy and nephrectomy. The chain has TRBV5-1 and TRBJ2-2, with TRBD1 as a possible D gene (5 bases). The TCR comes from a woman aged 70-85 years with renal cell carcinoma. The CDR3 loop is CASSLGQLGTGELFF. The CDR3 nucleotides are TGCGCCAGCAGCCTGGGGCAGCTGGGAACCGGGGAGCTGTTTTTT.